This T cell receptor (beta chain) was sequenced in a study of T-cell memory formation after mild COVID-19. Study information: Largely, the TCR clusters proved donor specific. The study's findings and limits: Contracting clones from day 15 to 85 had balanced CD4/CD8; later expanders favoured CD4+.

Constant-segment-primed 5'RACE gave TCR alpha and TCR beta cDNA libraries with sample barcodes and UMIs. From the 5' RACE reads, TCRdb called clonotypes with MiXCR, one entry per CDR3 protein. The table lists hundreds of thousands of distinct CDR3 sequences, roughly 25% of them singletons. Comment on this clonotype: The antigen is undetermined.

The CDR3 extends over 14 amino acids. Germline lookup yields CDR1 DFQATT and CDR2 SNEGSKA (reference sequence). The trim removed 0 bases at V and 6 bases at J, leaving 4 bases unmatched. The sequence derives from an adult woman who had mild COVID-19 (a few samples of this study predate the infection). Cell type and time point are not known. Sequences were obtained from PBMCs or a T cell subset sorted from them (not recorded which). The chain is built from TRBV20-1 and TRBJ2-2; 7 bases line up with TRBD1. CDR3: CSAREEGAAGELFF. CDR3 coding DNA: TGCAGTGCTAGAGAAGAGGGGGCGGCCGGGGAGCTGTTTTTT.